This T cell receptor beta chain stems from a study of shared clonotypes between healthy human individuals. Only in-frame clones appear in the TCRdb table, and some are missing; sequencing was by immunoSEQ multiplex PCR. The sample holds millions of clones, 85% to 95% seen once. V was trimmed by 5 bases and J by 7 bases, leaving 21 bases between them. Germline V gene lookup returns CDR1 SGHAT and CDR2 FQNNGV. The CDR3 is made up of 16 amino acids. This clone was found once. This chain uses TRBV11-2 with TRBJ1-5, with D perhaps matching TRBD1 (5 bases). This clonotype was obtained from a man aged 18 to 29 in good health. Some clones in this sample may be carry-over from other donors' samples. The material sequenced was naive CD4+ T cells from PBMCs. The subset was: CD45RA+ positively selected. The CDR3 region is CASSHGPTVGDQPQHF. The CDR3 bases are TGTGCCAGCAGCCACGGCCCGACAGTAGGTGACCAGCCCCAGCATTTT.